This T cell receptor (beta chain) was sequenced in a study of CD8+CD57+ T cells in acquired aplastic anemia. Study as a whole: Sorted CD4+ plus CD8+ cells gave DNA averaging around 3 ug.

According to the study, genomic DNA was the template for TCR beta VDJ and CDR3 profiling. TCRdb called the reads again in MiXCR, with one record for every CDR3 protein. The data contain about 270,000 distinct CDR3 sequences, 55% to 65% of them singletons. Germline V gives CDR1 MNHNY, CDR2 SVGAGI (reference sequence). The CDR3 consists of 14 residues. The chain couples TRBV6-6 to TRBJ2-5; no reliable D call. Matching the DNA end better, TRBJ2-7 makes the J call doubtful. This clonotype was sampled from a human donor with severe aplastic anemia or a healthy control (not recorded which). The sample consisted of sorted CD4+, CD8+, or CD8+CD57+ T cells (not recorded which) from PBMCs. The CDR3 is CASSYRRSSYEQYF. The CDR3 nucleotides are TGTGCCAGCAGTTATCGAAGGAGCTCCTACGAGCAGTACTTC.